The next 13 T cell receptor beta chains were all read from a single sample in a study of regulatory T cells in long-lasting Graves disease. Arm-PCR of CDR3 regions and iRepertoire HTBI primers were the basis on which TCR beta libraries were built. MiXCR was run by TCRdb on the multiplex PCR reads, yielding one entry per CDR3 protein. Of about 420,000 distinct CDR3 sequences listed, around 17% are singletons. The time point is: newly diagnosed GD, antithyroid drugs for less than 3 months. There was RNA extracted from PBMCs, and the TCR library was made from it. Another study also made use of these data, one on T cells in Graves' hyperthyroidism and ophthalmopathy.

Specimen: peripheral blood mononuclear cells (PBMCs), collected at new diagnosis, from a patient treated with antithyroid drugs. All receptors derive from a woman younger than 30 with Graves disease.

The V gene is TRBV4-1, the J gene TRBJ2-7; D remains unclear. Germline loops: CDR1 MGHRA, CDR2 YSYEKL. V lost 2 bases, J lost 3 bases, and 14 bases lay in between. This CDR3 contains 15 residues. CDR3 sequence (DNA): TGCGCCAGCAGCCAATTATCGCTCCAAATCTACGAGCAGTACTTC. Translated, it gives CASSQLSLQIYEQYF.

The chain has TRBV12-3 or TRBV12-4 and TRBJ2-2; D may match TRBD1 or TRBD2 (6 bases each). The CDR3 has 15 amino acids. The ends were cut back, 3 bases at V and 3 bases at J, with 11 bases in the middle. The CDR3 nucleotides are TGTGCCAGCAGTTTTCTTAGGGGGGACACCGGGGAGCTGTTTTTT. It specifies CASSFLRGDTGELFF.

The sample holds many counts of this clonotype. The chain couples TRBV7-9 to TRBJ2-5; the match to TRBD2 covers 16 bases. Germline V gene data show CDR1 as SEHNR and CDR2 as FQNEAQ (reference sequence). V trimming: 5 bases; J trimming: 4 bases; junction bases outside the gene matches: 4. This CDR3 is built from 16 residues. Here the CDR3 reads CASSPGTSGRVETQYF. The CDR3 nucleotides read TGTGCCAGCAGCCCGGGGACTAGCGGGAGGGTAGAGACCCAGTACTTC. The entire variable domain, with the rest obtained from reference TRBV7-9 and TRBJ2-5, is as follows: DTGVSQNPRHKITKRGQNVTFRCDPISEHNRLYWYRQTLGQGPEFLTYFQNEAQLEKSRLLSDRFSAERPKGSFSTLEIQRTEQGDSAMYLCASSPGTSGRVETQYFGPGTRLLVL.

As to this clonotype: A read error is possible here, since a much larger clone lies one base away. The chain has TRBV15 and TRBJ2-2; D gene ambiguous. The CDR3 runs 14 residues. From germline, CDR1 is LNHNV and CDR2 YYDKDF (reference sequence). With 0 bases removed from V and 0 bases from J, the gap between germline ends came to 2 bases. This CDR3 reads CATSRDTNTGELFF. CDR3 bases: TGTGCCACCAGCAGAGACACGAACACCGGGGAGCTGTTTTTT.

The V call is TRBV4-3, the J call TRBJ1-2, with 8 bases identical to TRBD1. V was pared by 0 bases and J by 8 bases, with 11 bases of the junction left unmatched. Germline assignment: CDR1 LGHNA and CDR2 YSLEER. This CDR3 has 16 amino acids. The CDR3 protein is CASSQDYGQGWKGYTF. The CDR3 nucleotides are TGCGCCAGCAGCCAAGATTACGGACAGGGATGGAAAGGCTACACCTTC.

Only one count was recorded for this clonotype. One junction end disagrees with the germline gene, perhaps due to a read error. The CDR3 sequence is CASSAPRTGGSRNTIYF. As DNA, the CDR3 is TGTGCCAGCAGTGCCCCTCGGACAGGGGGCTCTCGAAACACCATATATTTT. V and J are TRBV28 and TRBJ1-3, with TRBD1 matching over 11 bases. CDR1 and CDR2 (germline): MDHEN, SYDVKM. The CDR3 has 17 residues.

This clonotype was seen more than once but under ten times. The CDR3 region is CASSFTRLQEGEQYF. Written as DNA, the CDR3 is TGTGCCAGCAGTTTTACACGGCTACAAGAGGGGGAGCAGTACTTC. This chain joins TRBV12-3 or TRBV12-4 and TRBJ2-7; D may correspond to TRBD1 or TRBD2 (5 bases each). V gave up 3 bases and J gave up 7 bases, with 19 bases separating them. This CDR3 region has 15 residues.

The genes are TRBV4-3 and TRBJ2-1, with 9 bases identical to TRBD2. The germline CDR1 and CDR2 sequences are LGHNA and YSLEER. This CDR3 is built from 16 residues. Losses at the gene ends were 0 bases for V and 10 bases for J; bases not matched to a gene: 10. The CDR3 spells CASSQEVAGAPGEQFF. In DNA, the CDR3 is TGCGCCAGCAGCCAAGAAGTAGCGGGAGCCCCTGGGGAGCAGTTCTTC.

This clonotype appeared many times. This rearrangement joins TRBV27 to TRBJ2-3; D gene unclear. Germline values: CDR1 MNHEY, CDR2 SMNVEV (reference sequence). The CDR3 extends over 17 amino acids. Trimming took 3 bases from V and 2 from J, leaving 18 bases between them. This CDR3 is CASSFLDAKLNTDTQYF. Written as DNA, the CDR3 is TGTGCCAGCAGTTTCCTCGACGCGAAACTTAACACAGATACGCAGTATTTT.

In its sample, this clonotype was seen many times. V is TRBV5-1 and J is TRBJ2-3; D tentatively reads TRBD1 or TRBD2 (5 bases each). This CDR3 spans 15 amino acids. Looked up from germline, CDR1 is SGHRS and CDR2 is YFSETQ. V was pared by 0 bases and J by 3 bases, with 11 bases between. CDR3 nucleotides: TGCGCCAGCAGCTTGGACGGGGCCGTTACAGATACGCAGTATTTT. It encodes CASSLDGAVTDTQYF.

This sequence joins TRBV12-3 or TRBV12-4 and TRBJ1-4; D perhaps matches TRBD1 (6 bases). The V and J ends lost 6 bases and 7 bases respectively, with 15 bases between them. This CDR3 has 14 residues. Here the CDR3 DNA reads TGTGCCAGCAGGGGAACAGGGTTCGGTGAAAAACTGTTTTTT. It yields the protein CASRGTGFGEKLFF.

The CDR3 protein is CASHMAGAKNIQYF. CDR3 DNA: TGTGCCAGTCATATGGCTGGAGCCAAAAACATTCAGTACTTC. This sequence joins TRBV19 and TRBJ2-4, with unresolved D. With 8 bases removed from V and 0 bases from J, the gap between germline ends came to 11 bases. The germline V gene has CDR1 LNHDA and CDR2 SQIVND (reference sequence). The CDR3 sequence is 14 residues long.

The chain is built from TRBV12-3 or TRBV12-4 and TRBJ1-1; no clear D gene. The CDR3 is made up of 12 amino acids. With 5 bases removed from V and 10 bases from J, the gap between germline ends came to 14 bases. CDR3 DNA sequence: TGTGCCAGCAGTAACGTCCAGGTTGCAGCTTTCTTT. Protein sequence: CASSNVQVAAFF.